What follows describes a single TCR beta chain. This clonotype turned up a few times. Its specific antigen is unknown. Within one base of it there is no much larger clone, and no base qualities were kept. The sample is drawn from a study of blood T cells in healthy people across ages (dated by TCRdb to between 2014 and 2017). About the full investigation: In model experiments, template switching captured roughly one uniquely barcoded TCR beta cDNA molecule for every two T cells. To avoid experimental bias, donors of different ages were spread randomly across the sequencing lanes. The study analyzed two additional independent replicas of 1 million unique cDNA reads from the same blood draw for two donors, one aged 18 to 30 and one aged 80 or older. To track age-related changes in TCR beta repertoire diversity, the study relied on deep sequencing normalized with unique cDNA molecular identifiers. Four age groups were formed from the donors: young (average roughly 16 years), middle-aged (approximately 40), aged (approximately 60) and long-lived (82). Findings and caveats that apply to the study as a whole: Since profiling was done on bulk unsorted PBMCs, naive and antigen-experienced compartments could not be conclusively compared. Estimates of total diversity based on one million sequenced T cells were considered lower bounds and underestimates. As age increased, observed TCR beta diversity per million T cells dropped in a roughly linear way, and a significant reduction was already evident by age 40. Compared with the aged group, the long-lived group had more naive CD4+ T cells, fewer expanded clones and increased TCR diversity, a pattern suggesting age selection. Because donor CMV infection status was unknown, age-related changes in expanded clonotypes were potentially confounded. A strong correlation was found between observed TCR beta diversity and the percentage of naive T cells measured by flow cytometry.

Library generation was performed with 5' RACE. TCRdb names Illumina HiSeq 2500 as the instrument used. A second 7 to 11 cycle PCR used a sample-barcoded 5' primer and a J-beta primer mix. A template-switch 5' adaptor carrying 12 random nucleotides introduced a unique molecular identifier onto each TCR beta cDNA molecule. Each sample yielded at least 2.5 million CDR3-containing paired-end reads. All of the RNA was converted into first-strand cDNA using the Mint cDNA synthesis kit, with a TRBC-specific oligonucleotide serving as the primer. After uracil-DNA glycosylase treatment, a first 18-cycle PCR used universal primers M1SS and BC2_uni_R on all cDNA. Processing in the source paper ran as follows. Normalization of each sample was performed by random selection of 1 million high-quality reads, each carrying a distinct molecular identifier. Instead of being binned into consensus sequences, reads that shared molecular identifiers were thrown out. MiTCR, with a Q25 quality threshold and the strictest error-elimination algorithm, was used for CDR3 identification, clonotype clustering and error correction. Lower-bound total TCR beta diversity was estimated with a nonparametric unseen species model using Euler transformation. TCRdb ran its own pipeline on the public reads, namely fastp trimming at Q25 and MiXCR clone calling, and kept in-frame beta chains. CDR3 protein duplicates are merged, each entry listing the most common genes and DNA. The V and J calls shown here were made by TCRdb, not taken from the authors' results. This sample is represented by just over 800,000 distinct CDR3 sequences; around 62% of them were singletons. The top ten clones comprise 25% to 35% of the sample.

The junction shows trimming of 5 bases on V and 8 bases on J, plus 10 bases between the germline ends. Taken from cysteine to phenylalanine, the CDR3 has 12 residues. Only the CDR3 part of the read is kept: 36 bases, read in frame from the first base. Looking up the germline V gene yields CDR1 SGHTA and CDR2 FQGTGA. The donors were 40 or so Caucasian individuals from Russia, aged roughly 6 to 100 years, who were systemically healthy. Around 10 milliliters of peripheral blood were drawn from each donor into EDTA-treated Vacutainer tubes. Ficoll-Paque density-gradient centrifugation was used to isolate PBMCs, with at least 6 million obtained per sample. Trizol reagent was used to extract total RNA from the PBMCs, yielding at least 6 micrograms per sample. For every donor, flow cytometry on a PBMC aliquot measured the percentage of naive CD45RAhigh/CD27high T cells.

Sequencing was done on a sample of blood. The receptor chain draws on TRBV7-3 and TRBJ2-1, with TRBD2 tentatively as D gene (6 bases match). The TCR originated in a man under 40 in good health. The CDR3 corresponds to CASSVGGDEQFF. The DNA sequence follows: TGTGCCAGCAGCGTCGGAGGGGATGAGCAGTTCTTC.